Given below is one TCR beta chain in context. Sequenced by immunoSEQ multiplex PCR; TCRdb stores in-frame clones only, minus some. The table includes 88,000 or so clones, approximately 91% detected once. Cells were sorted from thawed PBMC rested overnight and stained with GMM-loaded CD1B tetramer, viability dye and anti-CD3. The CD1B tetramers carried C32 glucose monomycolate purified from Rhodococcus equi. This entry belongs to a study of T cells in tuberculosis. This CDR3 is built from 18 residues. In germline, CDR1 is LNHDA, CDR2 SQIVND (reference sequence). Trimming cost V 2 bases and J 5 bases, with 22 bases left between them.

Sequencing was performed on CD1b-GMM tetramer-negative cells sorted from PBMCs. The sequence came from an adult woman with latent tuberculosis. The J gene is TRBJ1-5, the V gene TRBV19, with D possibly matching TRBD1 (5 bases). This CDR3 is CASSIWITGPGVDQPQHF. As DNA, the CDR3 is TGTGCCAGTAGTATATGGATTACGGGGCCGGGGGTAGATCAGCCCCAGCATTTT.